This entry describes one T cell receptor (beta chain). The target antigen is unknown. The data stem from a study of radiotherapy plus CTLA-4 blockade in lung cancer. Study-wide points: Radiotherapy with ipilimumab was followed by blood expansion of tumor-derived clones. Reported findings show early blood T cell clone dynamics, with interferon-beta, best predicted response.

Here immunoSEQ multiplex PCR was the method, and the copy in TCRdb shows in-frame clones only, minus some. This table holds around 30,000 clones, 70% found once. The study gave focal radiation plus ipilimumab CTLA-4 blockade to patients with chemo-refractory metastatic non-small-cell lung cancer. Germline lookup yields CDR1 SQVTM and CDR2 ANQGSEA. Trimming removed 6 bases from V and 4 bases from J, with 3 bases in between. The CDR3 is 9 residues long. J is TRBJ2-5 and V is TRBV29-1, with D unclear. The sequence was obtained from a human donor with non-small cell lung cancer who had stable disease on radiotherapy plus ipilimumab. The sample here was peripheral blood, taken from a patient treated with radiotherapy plus ipilimumab. The CDR3 sequence: CSVGETQYF. CDR3 coding DNA: TGCAGCGTCGGAGAGACCCAGTACTTC.